A selection of T cell receptor beta chains follows, all from one sample in a study of shared clonotypes between healthy human individuals. Generated by immunoSEQ multiplex PCR, the TCRdb table keeps only in-frame clones and is missing some. The repertoire holds a few million clones, with 90% to 96% as singletons. The specimen sequenced was naive CD4+ T cells sorted from blood. These receptors originate from a man younger than 30 in good health. Each CDR3 is given without its conserved first and last residue. The order of the fields is J gene, V gene, CDR3 protein.

TRBJ1-2	TRBV19	ASNFTRGGVYGYT
TRBJ1-4	TRBV28	ASSFPKGQRNEKLF
TRBJ2-7	TRBV4-1	ASRDLAGRTPYEQY
TRBJ2-3	TRBV19	ASRRQITSSTDTQY
TRBJ2-1	TRBV27	ASATGTGRSDEQF
TRBJ1-4	TRBV4-1	ASSQSTNEKLF
TRBJ1-2	TRBV2	ARGDSSDYGYT
TRBJ2-5	TRBV12-5	ASGLGLSGQETQY
TRBJ1-5	TRBV4-1	ASSQQSRTPRYTQH
TRBJ1-2	TRBV5-1	ASSGGQATYGYT
TRBJ2-3	TRBV11-2	ASSLGGQGSSTDTQY
TRBJ2-7	TRBV30	AWSVRLAIYYEQY
TRBJ1-6	TRBV6-5	ASSYFRESSPLH
TRBJ2-2	TRBV19	ASRKGTPNTGELF
TRBJ2-7	TRBV6-6	ASSYGLTGYEQY
TRBJ2-3	TRBV23-1	ASSRPRGDTQY
TRBJ1-1	TRBV28	ASTSGQGTTEAF
TRBJ1-6	TRBV6-6	ASSYSLRALNSPLH
TRBJ1-5	TRBV7-6	ASSLAGGTQPQH
TRBJ2-3	TRBV6-6	ASSYGRDQSTDTQY
TRBJ1-1	TRBV6-5	ASSSRTGRYEAF
TRBJ1-1	TRBV29-1	SVKEDTEAF
TRBJ2-7	TRBV7-2	ASARDRSSYEQY
TRBJ1-5	TRBV6-1	ASSEAAVPSQPQH
TRBJ2-7	TRBV11-2	ASSLGIAYEQY
TRBJ1-1	TRBV2	ASSRTPEAF
TRBJ2-2	TRBV18	ASSLTQGIGELF
TRBJ2-5	TRBV28	ASSPWSGQETQY
TRBJ2-5	TRBV9	ASSVRGQGYQETQY
TRBJ1-5	TRBV9	ASSVGTYSNQPQH
TRBJ2-2	TRBV9	ASSVNRQGNTGELF
TRBJ2-7	TRBV5-1	ASSLDRVYEQY
TRBJ2-3	TRBV30	AWSVLADTQY